One sample yielded the 2 T cell receptor beta chains listed below, sequenced in a study of cytotoxic CD8 clonotypes in ibrutinib-treated CLL. Assay: immunoSEQ multiplex PCR; the TCRdb copy retains only in-frame clones and omits some. The data contain some 92,000 clones, roughly four fifths of them singletons. This material consisted of PBMCs, taken after 24 months of ibrutinib treatment. The receptors were gathered from a human donor with chronic lymphocytic leukemia.

This clone appeared a few times. This chain uses TRBV7-9 with TRBJ2-7, with TRBD2 matching 12 bases. Germline V gene lookup returns CDR1 SEHNR and CDR2 FQNEAQ (reference sequence). The CDR3 runs 16 residues. V dropped 5 bases and J dropped 0; count of bases not matched to a gene: 5. CDR3 amino acids: CASSPRLAGDSYEQYF. CDR3 sequence (DNA): TGTGCCAGCAGCCCGAGACTAGCGGGAGACTCCTACGAGCAGTACTTC.

The V call is TRBV29-1, the J call TRBJ2-2, with TRBD1 identical over 9 bases. The V and J ends lost 7 bases and 5 bases, in that order; junction bases with no gene match: 2. Germline CDR1 SQVTM, CDR2 ANQGSEA. There are 12 residues in the CDR3. The CDR3 region is CSAGQGTGELFF. As DNA, the CDR3 is TGCAGCGCCGGACAGGGGACCGGGGAGCTGTTTTTT.